This TCR beta chain was documented in a study of CD8 T cells in Susac syndrome. Study-wide results and caveats: The authors acknowledged that their TCR sequencing and HLA analysis involved a relatively small number of individuals.

The CDR3 contains 13 residues. The germline CDR1 and CDR2 sequences are SQVTM and ANQGSEA. The germline V and J ends were trimmed by 4 bases and 1 base, with 7 bases remaining between them. FACS was used to enrich TEMRA cells, whereas the CD8+ and CD4+ T cells were obtained by negative isolation. Worth noting for this clonotype: What it binds is unknown.

About 0.5 to 1 ug RNA was reverse transcribed with random hexamers. With immunoSEQ multiplex PCR, TCR beta CDR3 was amplified across 54 Vbeta and 13 Jbeta. TCRdb recomputed calls from the immunoSEQ multiplex PCR reads with MiXCR, one row per CDR3 protein. The table records some 150,000 distinct CDR3 sequences, around 95% of them present only once. Sequenced material: CD8+ T cells from PBMCs. This TCR came from a human donor with multiple sclerosis. This chain links TRBV29-1 with TRBJ2-2; no clear D. The chain's CDR3 is CSVARENTGELFF. CDR3 bases: TGCAGCGTTGCCCGAGAGAACACCGGGGAGCTGTTTTTT.